This is a list of T cell receptor beta chains from one sample in a study of T cell repertoires in cytomegalovirus infection. Each CDR3 protein gets one entry after TCRdb re-called the reads with MiXCR. Here the sample spans roughly 120,000 distinct CDR3 sequences, around 29% being singletons. Their specific antigens are unknown. The sequences come from CD8+ T cells from cultured PBMCs, collected from culture after CMV antigen stimulation. The receptor source for this set is a human donor in good health (CMV status not recorded). Some clones in this sample may be carry-over from other donors' samples. The CDR3 runs from the conserved cysteine through the conserved F or W. The D gene is left open where the match is weak. The size field is filled for only some rows; it gives once, few, many or a size class.

d_call | j_call | clone_size | v_call | cdr3_aa | cdr3_nt
NA | TRBJ2-7 | NA | TRBV7-3 | CASSLSDGHEQYF | TGTGCCAGCAGCTTATCGGACGGCCACGAGCAGTACTTC
TRBD2 | TRBJ2-1 | many | TRBV7-9 | CASSSIAGGREQFF | TGTGCCAGCAGCTCGATAGCGGGGGGGCGCGAGCAGTTCTTC
NA | TRBJ2-7 | NA | TRBV27 | CASSFIGSSYEQYF | TGTGCCAGCAGTTTTATAGGGAGCTCCTACGAGCAGTACTTC
NA | TRBJ2-1 | many | TRBV7-6 | CASSLDPSSEQFF | TGTGCCAGCAGTCTGGACCCATCGAGTGAGCAGTTCTTC
TRBD1 | TRBJ2-7 | NA | TRBV7-9 | CASSLMDRGHEQYF | TGTGCCAGCAGCTTAATGGACAGGGGACACGAGCAGTACTTC
TRBD2 | TRBJ2-7 | NA | TRBV27 | CASSFSVGGAYEQYF | TGTGCCAGCAGTTTTAGCGTGGGGGGGGCCTACGAGCAGTACTTC
NA | TRBJ2-3 | few | TRBV9 | CASSVTGTSTDTQYF | TGTGCCAGCAGCGTTACAGGGACTAGCACAGATACGCAGTATTTT
TRBD1 | TRBJ1-2 | NA | TRBV27 | CASRTGLGYTF | TGTGCCAGCCGGACAGGGCTCGGCTACACCTTC
TRBD2 | TRBJ2-3 | few | TRBV27 | CASSLTSGVPDTQYF | TGTGCCAGCAGTTTGACTAGCGGGGTACCAGATACGCAGTATTTT
NA | TRBJ1-1 | NA | TRBV2 | CASTEQGNTEAFF | TGTGCCAGCACAGAACAGGGAAACACTGAAGCTTTCTTT
NA | TRBJ2-1 | few | TRBV27 | CASSLGGGLSYNEQFF | TGTGCCAGCAGTCTTGGCGGGGGCCTCTCCTACAATGAGCAGTTCTTC
NA | TRBJ1-6 | few | TRBV12-3/TRBV12-4 | CASSLRGTVNSPLHF | TGTGCCAGCAGTTTAAGAGGCACGGTTAACTCACCCCTCCACTTT
TRBD1 | TRBJ1-5 | NA | TRBV9 | CSSSKGAGVNQPQHF | TGTTCCAGCAGCAAGGGGGCTGGGGTCAATCAGCCCCAGCATTTT
NA | TRBJ2-2 | many | TRBV7-2 | CASRPWRGGTGELFF | TGTGCCAGCAGACCTTGGCGGGGCGGCACCGGGGAGCTGTTTTTT
NA | TRBJ2-1 | NA | TRBV6-6 | CASRTQGNEQFF | TGTGCCAGCAGAACCCAGGGCAATGAGCAGTTCTTC
NA | TRBJ2-1 | NA | TRBV30 | CAWNNAGTVYNEQFF | TGTGCCTGGAACAATGCCGGGACTGTTTACAATGAGCAGTTCTTC
TRBD1 | TRBJ2-3 | few | TRBV27 | CASSLLPGQGTDTQYF | TGTGCCAGCAGTTTACTTCCGGGACAGGGCACAGATACGCAGTATTTT
TRBD1 | TRBJ1-2 | few | TRBV12-3/TRBV12-4 | CASTTGQGIYGYTF | TGTGCCAGCACCACGGGACAGGGGATCTATGGCTACACCTTC
TRBD1 | TRBJ2-5 | NA | TRBV6-5 | CASSYYDRVEQETQYF | TGTGCCAGCAGTTACTATGACAGGGTAGAACAAGAGACCCAGTACTTC
TRBD2 | TRBJ2-1 | many | TRBV7-3 | CASSPMGLAGGLEQFF | TGTGCCAGCAGCCCTATGGGACTAGCGGGGGGGCTTGAGCAGTTCTTC
NA | TRBJ2-2 | NA | TRBV7-6 | CASSPWSGELFF | TGTGCCAGCAGCCCATGGTCCGGGGAGCTGTTTTTT
NA | TRBJ2-1 | NA | TRBV19 | CASSIAVRYNEQFF | TGTGCCAGTAGTATAGCGGTCAGATACAATGAGCAGTTCTTC
TRBD2 | TRBJ2-3 | NA | TRBV4-1 | CASSQPLLAGGLTDTQYF | TGCGCCAGCAGCCAGCCGCTTCTAGCGGGGGGCCTCACAGATACGCAGTATTTT
NA | TRBJ2-5 | NA | TRBV20-1 | CSARGWTAYQETQYF | TGCAGTGCTAGAGGGTGGACAGCGTACCAAGAGACCCAGTACTTC
NA | TRBJ1-5 | NA | TRBV27 | CASSFGVNQPQHF | TGTGCCAGCAGTTTTGGCGTCAATCAGCCCCAGCATTTT
TRBD1 | TRBJ2-7 | few | TRBV11-3 | CASSSGTGEQYF | TGTGCCAGCAGCTCCGGGACAGGGGAGCAGTACTTC
NA | TRBJ2-1 | NA | TRBV7-9 | CASSHPIGPYNEQFF | TGTGCCAGCAGCCACCCGATCGGACCTTACAATGAGCAGTTCTTC
NA | TRBJ2-7 | NA | TRBV4-1 | CASSQEQGRVYEQYF | TGCGCCAGCAGCCAAGAGCAGGGTAGGGTATACGAGCAGTACTTC
NA | TRBJ2-1 | many | TRBV12-3/TRBV12-4 | CASSRTRGGSYNEQFF | TGTGCCAGCAGTCGGACCAGGGGGGGCTCCTACAATGAGCAGTTCTTC
TRBD2 | TRBJ2-3 | NA | TRBV4-1 | CASSLRGGTRTDTQYF | TGCGCCAGCAGCCTTCGCGGGGGGACACGCACAGATACGCAGTATTTT
NA | TRBJ2-1 | few | TRBV6-5 | CASSYSKGAYLFNEQFF | TGTGCCAGCAGTTACTCGAAAGGGGCATACCTATTCAATGAGCAGTTCTTC
NA | TRBJ2-1 | many | TRBV5-4 | CASSYALDATYNEQFF | TGTGCCAGCAGCTACGCGCTGGACGCAACCTACAATGAGCAGTTCTTC
TRBD1 | TRBJ1-2 | NA | TRBV12-3/TRBV12-4 | CASSPTGSGYTF | TGTGCCAGCAGCCCGACAGGGAGCGGCTACACCTTC
TRBD1 | TRBJ2-3 | many | TRBV7-8 | CASSRTRDRGGDTQYF | TGTGCCAGCAGCCGGACCCGGGACAGGGGAGGAGATACGCAGTATTTT
NA | TRBJ1-1 | few | TRBV19 | CASNKRDLPEAFF | TGTGCCAGTAATAAGCGGGACTTACCTGAAGCTTTCTTT
NA | TRBJ1-5 | NA | TRBV28 | CASIPVPRSNQPQHF | TGTGCCAGCATACCCGTTCCTCGTAGCAATCAGCCCCAGCATTTT
NA | TRBJ1-1 | many | TRBV6-1 | CASTNTEAFF | TGTGCCAGCACTAACACTGAAGCTTTCTTT
TRBD1 | TRBJ2-5 | many | TRBV2 | CASSPTTGGAGETQYF | TGTGCCAGCAGTCCTACTACAGGGGGCGCCGGGGAGACCCAGTACTTC
NA | TRBJ1-1 | NA | TRBV28 | CASSLGWENTEAFF | TGTGCCAGCAGTTTAGGGTGGGAAAACACTGAAGCTTTCTTT
NA | TRBJ2-3 | few | TRBV11-2 | CASSLVEADTQYF | TGTGCCAGCAGCTTAGTTGAAGCAGATACGCAGTATTTT
NA | TRBJ1-1 | few | TRBV5-1 | CASSFRGQNTEAFF | TGCGCCAGCAGCTTTAGGGGACAGAACACTGAAGCTTTCTTT
NA | TRBJ2-7 | few | TRBV5-6 | CASSHGSSGANYEQYF | TGTGCCAGCAGTCACGGATCGTCGGGGGCGAACTACGAGCAGTACTTC
TRBD2 | TRBJ2-5 | NA | TRBV12-3/TRBV12-4 | CASSSFSGAQETQYF | TGTGCCAGCAGTTCCTTCAGCGGGGCCCAAGAGACCCAGTACTTC
TRBD1 | TRBJ1-2 | few | TRBV10-3 | CAINLAGGQPGGYTF | TGTGCCATCAACCTCGCAGGGGGCCAACCAGGTGGCTACACCTTC
TRBD1 | TRBJ1-5 | NA | TRBV7-3 | CASSLGTGGLSNQPQHF | TGTGCCAGCAGCTTAGGGACAGGGGGCCTTAGCAATCAGCCCCAGCATTTT
TRBD2 | TRBJ2-3 | NA | TRBV27 | CASSPSGTIEAAQYF | TGTGCCAGCAGTCCCTCCGGGACTATCGAGGCGGCGCAGTATTTT
NA | TRBJ2-7 | few | TRBV27 | CASSLSRGSYEQYF | TGTGCCAGCAGTTTATCGAGAGGGTCCTACGAGCAGTACTTC
TRBD1 | TRBJ1-2 | NA | TRBV20-1 | CSARDLSDRQGRVYTF | TGCAGTGCTAGAGATCTTTCCGACAGACAGGGGAGAGTCTACACCTTC
TRBD1 | TRBJ1-5 | many | TRBV7-6 | CASSSLRGGGLPQPQHF | TGTGCCAGCAGCTCCCTCCGGGGAGGGGGCCTACCTCAGCCCCAGCATTTT
NA | TRBJ2-1 | NA | TRBV5-5 | CASSLKGTSLYNEQFF | TGTGCCAGCAGCTTGAAGGGGACTTCCTTATACAATGAGCAGTTCTTC
NA | TRBJ2-2 | few | TRBV13 | CASSLSGPSRYYTGELFF | TGTGCCAGCAGCTTAAGCGGGCCCAGTCGATATTACACCGGGGAGCTGTTTTTT
NA | TRBJ1-2 | NA | TRBV7-8 | CASSGSGYGYTF | TGTGCCAGCAGCGGATCGGGGTATGGCTACACCTTC
TRBD1 | TRBJ2-7 | NA | TRBV29-1 | CSVRDRGSYEQYF | TGCAGCGTCCGGGACAGGGGATCATACGAGCAGTACTTC
NA | TRBJ1-1 | many | TRBV7-2 | CASSRRGENTEAFF | TGTGCCAGCAGCCGTCGGGGGGAGAACACTGAAGCTTTCTTT
TRBD1 | TRBJ2-5 | NA | TRBV25-1 | CATQGAGETQYF | TGTGCCACCCAGGGGGCGGGAGAGACCCAGTACTTC
NA | TRBJ1-1 | NA | TRBV7-4 | CASSPPRWDTEAFF | TGTGCCAGCAGCCCCCCGCGGTGGGACACTGAAGCTTTCTTT
TRBD2 | TRBJ2-5 | few | TRBV4-3 | CASSQDGLAPSETQYF | TGCGCCAGCAGCCAAGACGGACTAGCGCCGTCCGAGACCCAGTACTTC
NA | TRBJ2-5 | NA | TRBV11-2 | CASSPAGTQYF | TGTGCCAGCAGCCCAGCGGGGACCCAGTACTTC
NA | TRBJ2-1 | NA | TRBV6-5 | CASRQQVHGLYNEQFF | TGTGCCAGCAGACAACAGGTCCACGGCCTCTACAATGAGCAGTTCTTC
TRBD1 | TRBJ2-7 | NA | TRBV4-2 | CASSQETGSPYEQYF | TGTGCCAGCAGCCAAGAGACAGGGTCCCCCTACGAGCAGTACTTC